These 23 T cell receptor beta chains were all obtained from the same sample, sequenced in a study of cytomegalovirus exposure and HLA in healthy donors. The primer mix had 60 Vbeta and 13 Jbeta primers. Here immunoSEQ multiplex PCR was the method, and the copy in TCRdb shows in-frame clones only, minus some. The sample contains 150,000 to 200,000 clones, approximately 82% of which appear only once. What was sequenced was PBMCs. Receptors originate from a man aged 45-60 years in good health and CMV-seropositive.

The rearrangement links TRBV10-3 to TRBJ2-1, with D perhaps TRBD1 (6 bases). With 5 bases removed from V and 8 bases from J, the gap between germline ends came to 10 bases. This CDR3 has 12 amino acids. The germline CDR1 and CDR2 sequences are ENHRY and SYGVKD. Here the CDR3 reads CAISLTGYEQFF. CDR3 nucleotide sequence: TGTGCCATCAGTTTAACAGGGTATGAGCAGTTCTTC.

The CDR3 DNA follows: TGTGCCAGCAGTTTAGAAGCGGGGGGCCGGGGTAATACGCAGTATTTT. Translating gives CASSLEAGGRGNTQYF. J is TRBJ2-3 and V is TRBV28; TRBD2 matches 9 bases. Germline CDR1 and CDR2: MDHEN and SYDVKM. This CDR3 has 16 residues. V lost 2 bases and J lost 7; bases outside the gene matches: 10. The full variable domain, rest sourced from reference TRBV28 and TRBJ2-3, is DVKVTQSSRYLVKRTGEKVFLECVQDMDHENMFWYRQDPGLGLRLIYFSYDVKMKEKGDIPEGYSVSREKKERFSLILESASTNQTSMYLCASSLEAGGRGNTQYFGPGTRLTVL.

CDR3 sequence reads: CASSSRQIALGTEAFF. The CDR3, as DNA: TGCGCCAGCAGCTCCAGACAGATAGCTCTGGGGACTGAAGCTTTCTTT. The chain uses TRBV5-1 and TRBJ1-1; D might be TRBD1 (5 bases). Trimming took off 3 bases at V and 5 bases at J, with 20 bases between the two ends. The CDR3 totals 16 residues. Per germline, CDR1 SGHRS and CDR2 YFSETQ.

This clone was detected once. The V gene is TRBV29-1, the J gene TRBJ1-2; D gene unclear. The CDR3 is 12 residues long. Germline CDR1 and CDR2: SQVTM and ANQGSEA. Trimming shortened V by 4 bases and J by 2 bases, and 8 bases separated the two germline ends. The CDR3 nucleotides read TGCAGCGTTGTACGGGAAAACTATGGCTACACCTTC. It encodes CSVVRENYGYTF.

V gene TRBV23-1 combines with J gene TRBJ1-4; weak D call: TRBD1 (5 bases). TRBV23-1 is noted as an ORF with a role that remains uncertain. The CDR3 is 20 amino acids. The V end lost 1 base, the J end lost 0 bases, and 21 bases lay between the germline ends. Here the CDR3 reads CASSQLTGPWGRATNEKLFF. The DNA for the CDR3 is TGCGCCAGCAGTCAATTAACGGGCCCATGGGGCCGTGCAACTAATGAAAAACTGTTTTTT.

The chain employs TRBV10-2 and TRBJ2-7; D gene uncertain. Germline lookup yields CDR1 WSHSY and CDR2 SAAADI. The CDR3 length is 11 residues. V lost 8 bases and J lost 2, with 7 bases in between. The CDR3 loop is CASGGAYEQYF. In DNA form, the CDR3 reads TGCGCCAGCGGCGGCGCCTACGAGCAGTACTTC.

The chain has TRBV2 and TRBJ2-5; 12 nucleotides align to TRBD2. Trimming cost V 2 bases and J 2 bases; bases outside gene matches: 6. Germline assignment: CDR1 SNHLY and CDR2 FYNNEI. This CDR3 has 17 amino acids. In DNA form, the CDR3 reads TGTGCCAGCAGTGAAAGGGGACTAGCGGGTTTACAAGAGACCCAGTACTTC. Its translation: CASSERGLAGLQETQYF.

In its sample, this clone was seen once. The J gene is TRBJ1-3, the V gene TRBV11-2; D gene uncertain. The CDR3 has 14 residues. Trimming took 3 bases from V and 1 from J, leaving 7 bases between them. Germline lookup yields CDR1 SGHAT and CDR2 FQNNGV. The CDR3: CASSFRLSGNTIYF. The CDR3 DNA reads TGTGCCAGCAGCTTTCGGTTGTCTGGAAACACCATATATTTT.

Of note for this clone: Germline and junction disagree at one end, which may indicate a read error. The chain links TRBV4-1 to TRBJ1-3, with 11 nucleotides matching TRBD1. This CDR3 spans 17 amino acids. Germline values: CDR1 MGHRA, CDR2 YSYEKL. CDR3 loop: CVSSRSGTGGSGNTIYF. As DNA, the CDR3 is TGCGTCAGCAGCCGATCCGGGACAGGGGGATCTGGAAACACCATATATTTT.

This chain connects TRBV19 to TRBJ1-2; possibly TRBD1 for D (6 bases). The germline CDR1 and CDR2 sequences are LNHDA and SQIVND (reference sequence). The CDR3 has 12 residues. V lost 9 bases and J 2 bases, leaving 10 bases between the germline ends. CDR3 loop: CASQGLNYGYTF. The CDR3 nucleotides read TGTGCCAGCCAGGGGTTAAACTATGGCTACACCTTC.

The chain uses TRBV29-1 and TRBJ1-3; D is ambiguous. Germline V lookup: CDR1 SQVTM, CDR2 ANQGSEA. V lost 4 bases and J 0 bases, leaving 7 bases between the germline ends. The CDR3 has 13 amino acids. CDR3 sequence: CSVGSPSGNTIYF. The DNA for the CDR3 is TGCAGCGTTGGGAGTCCCTCTGGAAACACCATATATTTT.

This sequence joins TRBV2 and TRBJ1-4; possible D gene TRBD1, 6 bases. Germline V CDR1 and CDR2: SNHLY, FYNNEI. V was pared by 6 bases and J by 6 bases, with 14 bases between. This CDR3 is 14 amino acids long. The CDR3 coding sequence is TGTGCCAGCAGGAGGGGGGGCGACGATGAAAAACTGTTTTTT. Translation gives CASRRGGDDEKLFF.

V gene TRBV19 combines with J gene TRBJ1-2; TRBD1 aligns across 7 bases. The CDR3 has 14 amino acids. The germline V gene encodes CDR1 LNHDA and CDR2 SQIVND (reference sequence). With 4 bases clipped from V and 7 bases from J, the junction kept 9 bases outside the gene matches. The chain's CDR3 is CASSTSGQHFGYTF. The DNA for the CDR3 is TGTGCCAGTAGTACCTCGGGACAGCACTTTGGCTACACCTTC.

In nucleotides, the CDR3 is TGTGCCAGCAGCTCAAGCGGGGGGGAAGGAGATACGCAGTATTTT. Translated: CASSSSGGEGDTQYF. The J gene is TRBJ2-3, the V gene TRBV7-9; 10 bases are shared with TRBD2. This CDR3 has 15 amino acids. Unmatched junction bases numbered 6, after V lost 4 bases and J lost 5 bases. The germline V gene encodes CDR1 SEHNR and CDR2 FQNEAQ (reference sequence).

The chain employs TRBV5-6 and TRBJ1-5; D is possibly TRBD1 (5 bases). Between the trimmed V and J ends, which lost 2 bases and 4 bases, there was a span of 10 bases. Germline CDR1 and CDR2: SGHDT and YYEEEE. This CDR3 is 14 amino acids long. DNA for the CDR3: TGTGCCAGCAGCTTCGGGGCGGGGAATCAGCCCCAGCATTTT. Amino acids: CASSFGAGNQPQHF.

The rearrangement joins TRBV7-2 to TRBJ1-1; the match to TRBD1 covers 9 bases. CDR1 SGHTA and CDR2 FQGNSA come from the germline V gene. Trimming at V came to 3 bases and at J to 4 bases, leaving 6 bases not matched to a gene. This CDR3 has 15 amino acids. The CDR3 loop is CASSLSQTGGTEAFF. The CDR3 DNA sequence: TGTGCCAGCAGCTTGTCTCAGACAGGGGGCACTGAAGCTTTCTTT.

V usage is TRBV11-2 and J usage is TRBJ2-7, with no clear D. The CDR3 length is 12 residues. The V end was cut by 5 bases, the J end by 3 bases, with 8 bases between. Germline V CDR1 and CDR2: SGHAT, FQNNGV. CDR3 in amino acids: CASSRSYYEQYV. The CDR3, as DNA: TGTGCCAGCAGCCGATCGTACTACGAGCAGTACGTC.

The chain has TRBV2 and TRBJ2-1; 12 nucleotides line up with TRBD2. The CDR3 totals 14 residues. V shed 8 bases, J shed 3 bases, and the junction held 2 bases outside the gene matches. Germline CDR1 SNHLY, CDR2 FYNNEI. The CDR3 sequence: CASLAGGSYNEQFF. In DNA form, the CDR3 reads TGTGCCAGCCTAGCGGGAGGGAGCTACAATGAGCAGTTCTTC.

The chain has TRBV5-1 and TRBJ2-2; 11 bases are a match to TRBD2. The V and J ends lost 0 bases and 2 bases, in that order; junction bases with no gene match: 6. Germline CDR1 is SGHRS and CDR2 is YFSETQ. This CDR3 comprises 18 residues. The CDR3 DNA reads TGCGCCAGCAGCTTGGGAAAGGGACTAGCGGATAACACCGGGGAGCTGTTTTTT. The encoded protein is CASSLGKGLADNTGELFF.

The J gene is TRBJ1-1, the V gene TRBV19, with D unclear. Deletions cut 4 bases from V and 5 bases from J, with 11 bases between. The CDR3 is made up of 13 amino acids. CDR1 is LNHDA, CDR2 SQIVND, per germline (reference sequence). The CDR3 coding sequence is TGTGCCAGTAGTAGGTATCGGTATACTGAAGCTTTCTTT. Translated: CASSRYRYTEAFF. The variable domain in full, completed from reference TRBV19 and TRBJ1-1, reads DGGITQSPKYLFRKEGQNVTLSCEQNLNHDAMYWYRQDPGQGLRLIYYSQIVNDFQKGDIAEGYSVSREKKESFPLTVTSAQKNPTAFYLCASSRYRYTEAFFGQGTRLTVV.

A few counts support this clone. This rearrangement joins TRBV10-3 to TRBJ1-2; 7 bases match TRBD1. The CDR3 loop spans 15 amino acids. J lost 2 bases, V lost 0 bases, and 3 bases had no gene match. In germline, CDR1 is ENHRY, CDR2 SYGVKD. The CDR3 is CAISESMTGNYGYTF. The CDR3 DNA reads as TGTGCCATCAGTGAGTCCATGACAGGGAACTATGGCTACACCTTC.

The genes are TRBV27 and TRBJ1-1, with a tentative D call TRBD1 (6 bases). The CDR3 runs 18 residues. V gave up 6 bases and J gave up 9 bases, with 32 bases separating them. The germline gives CDR1 MNHEY, CDR2 SMNVEV (reference sequence). For the CDR3, the DNA is TGTGCCAGCAGCCAAGCTATTACAGGGAGGGGGGGGGTTCCCAAAGCTTTCTTT. This codes for CASSQAITGRGGVPKAFF.

This chain links TRBV7-3 with TRBJ2-3; 9 bases map to TRBD1. The CDR3 consists of 15 residues. Germline V CDR1 and CDR2: SGHTA, FQGTGA. V shed 5 bases and J 0 bases; nucleotides not matched to a gene: 3. In DNA, the CDR3 is TGTGCCAGCAGCCGACAGGGGGGAAGCACAGATACGCAGTATTTT. This sequence encodes CASSRQGGSTDTQYF.